The rows below give T cell receptor beta chains drawn from one sample of a study of blood T cell repertoires in COVID-19. TCRdb's table, derived via immunoSEQ multiplex PCR, lists solely in-frame clones and lacks some. The sample holds about 130,000 clones; 81% are singletons and the top ten take about 17%. Sequencing was performed on peripheral blood. The receptor source for this set is a man aged 30-40 years with COVID-19, enrolled during active disease. Both conserved end residues are trimmed from each CDR3. D genes are given only for firm matches. Size values are once, few and many counts, or a class for expanded clones, and some rows have none.

V | size | D | CDR3
TRBV4-1 | . | TRBD2 | ASSQDPGGTGANVLT
TRBV7-8 | . | TRBD1 | ASSLALDRIRTDTQY
TRBV30 | . | TRBD1 | AWSVWTGPANYGYT
TRBV7-9 | . | TRBD2 | ASFRSGANNEQF
TRBV2 | . | TRBD1 | ASSRQGLGGNQPQH
TRBV6-2/TRBV6-3 | . | TRBD1 | ASSSLDRGLDEQY
TRBV7-9 | . | . | ASSSSTENEQF
TRBV30 | . | TRBD1 | AWSSTGAVDTQY
TRBV3-1/TRBV3-2 | few | TRBD1 | ASSQPPGGLQY
TRBV24-1 | . | TRBD1 | ATSATGGIYEQF
TRBV5-1 | . | TRBD2 | ASSLALAERTDTQY
TRBV5-4 | . | . | ASTLGGGRVETQY
TRBV18 | . | TRBD2 | ASSSLSGLAERPNNEQF
TRBV10-3 | . | TRBD2 | AISESGSGSVQDTQY
TRBV19 | . | . | ASSGTPSGNQPQH
TRBV9 | . | . | ASSVTDPDQY
TRBV10-3 | . | TRBD1 | AISEHRGETQY
TRBV24-1 | . | . | ATSDRNQPQH
TRBV28 | once | . | ASSLFRTAATNEKLF
TRBV28 | . | . | ASSWTDKETQY
TRBV6-5 | few | TRBD1 | ASHDREAGNTIY
TRBV4-1 | . | . | ASSQGGEYSNQPQH
TRBV5-1 | . | TRBD1 | ASSLGDRGIRENTEAF
TRBV15 | . | . | ATSRERGASGNTIY
TRBV19 | . | TRBD1 | ASRGTGGNSPLH
TRBV30 | . | TRBD1 | AWSVNWDRINTEAF
TRBV5-4 | . | TRBD2 | ASSYGTSGSGEQY
TRBV5-6 | . | TRBD1 | ASSHSSDRANSPLH
TRBV5-4 | few | . | ASSPSRDKGVNYGYT
TRBV7-7 | . | TRBD2 | ASSPLAGAPHEQF
TRBV5-1 | . | . | ARGGGRGSNEQY
TRBV7-6 | . | . | ASSLTSAYNSPLH
TRBV2 | few | . | ASSEEAGPLQETQY
TRBV7-2 | . | TRBD2 | ASSLSGSGGQETQY
TRBV27 | . | TRBD2 | ASSLYPGLAGADTQY
TRBV3-1/TRBV3-2 | . | . | ASSQVRNTEAF
TRBV5-5 | few | . | ASSTRGAPKGFGNTIY
TRBV19 | once | . | ASSMVGGGGDFFNYGYT
TRBV6-5 | . | . | ASRGSGTDTQY
TRBV2 | once | . | ARQRQGGTYEQY
TRBV7-8 | . | . | ASSLNPQGRANQPQH
TRBV18 | . | . | ASSPGTTNEKLF
TRBV7-3 | many | . | ASSLSGYNEQF